This entry describes one TCR beta chain. Its cognate antigen is unknown. This record belongs to a study of cytomegalovirus exposure and HLA in healthy donors. The study, taken as a whole, reports: Rarity held for most TCR sequences, but there were some public TCRs that occurred in many donors. With further analysis later on, most CMV-associated TCR beta chains appeared HLA-restricted.

The V end was cut by 0 bases, the J end by 5 bases, with 10 bases between. Germline assignment: CDR1 SEHNR and CDR2 FQNEAQ (reference sequence). CDR3 length: 15 amino acids. Primers: 60 Vbeta forward and 13 Jbeta reverse. Sequencing used immunoSEQ multiplex PCR; TCRdb keeps in-frame clones, though not all of them. The data contain under 150,000 clones, roughly three quarters of them singletons. The chain couples TRBV7-9 to TRBJ2-2; D perhaps matches TRBD2 (5 bases). This TCR was recovered from a man aged 18 to 30 in good health and CMV-seronegative. The sample taken for sequencing was PBMCs. The CDR3 DNA sequence: TGTGCCAGCAGCTTAGCGGACTTTGGGACCGGGGAGCTGTTTTTT. Amino acids: CASSLADFGTGELFF.